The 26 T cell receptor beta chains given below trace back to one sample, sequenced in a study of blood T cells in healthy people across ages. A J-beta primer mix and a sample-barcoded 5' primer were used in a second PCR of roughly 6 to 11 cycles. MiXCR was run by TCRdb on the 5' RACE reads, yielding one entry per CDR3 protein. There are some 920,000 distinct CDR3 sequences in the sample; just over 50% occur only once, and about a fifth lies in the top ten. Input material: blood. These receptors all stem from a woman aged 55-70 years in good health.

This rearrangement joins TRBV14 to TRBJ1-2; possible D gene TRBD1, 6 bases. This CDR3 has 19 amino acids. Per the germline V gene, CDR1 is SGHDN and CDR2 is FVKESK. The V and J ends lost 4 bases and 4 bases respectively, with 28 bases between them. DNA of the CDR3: TGTGCCAGCAGCCTCCTGGCTGGTTCGTACAGGGCGGTGAGCTATGGCTACACCTTC. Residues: CASSLLAGSYRAVSYGYTF. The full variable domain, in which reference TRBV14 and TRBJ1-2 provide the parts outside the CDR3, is EAGVTQFPSHSVIEKGQTVTLRCDPISGHDNLYWYRRVMGKEIKFLLHFVKESKQDESGMPNNRFLAERTGGTYSTLKVQPAELEDSGVYFCASSLLAGSYRAVSYGYTFGSGTRLTVV.

The CDR3 reads CASSRQLSGRANVLTF. CDR3 DNA: TGTGCCAGCAGTCGACAGCTATCGGGGAGGGCCAACGTCCTGACTTTC. The rearrangement links TRBV14 to TRBJ2-6; D may be TRBD1 or TRBD2 (5 bases each). The V gene's germline CDR1 is SGHDN and CDR2 FVKESK. V lost 6 bases and J 5 bases, leaving 17 bases between the germline ends. This CDR3 is built from 16 residues.

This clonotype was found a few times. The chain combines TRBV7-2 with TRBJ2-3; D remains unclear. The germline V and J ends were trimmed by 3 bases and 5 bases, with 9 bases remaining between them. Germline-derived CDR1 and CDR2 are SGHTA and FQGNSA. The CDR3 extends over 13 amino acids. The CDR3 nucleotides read TGTGCCAGCAGCTTCGTCGGTATAGATACGCAGTATTTT. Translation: CASSFVGIDTQYF.

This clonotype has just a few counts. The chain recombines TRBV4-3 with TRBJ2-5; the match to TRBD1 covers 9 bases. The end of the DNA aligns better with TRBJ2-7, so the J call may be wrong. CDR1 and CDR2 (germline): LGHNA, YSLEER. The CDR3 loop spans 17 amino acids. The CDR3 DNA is TGCGCCAGCAGCCAATATGCCGGGACAGGGATCTGGAGCGAGCAGTACTTC. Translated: CASSQYAGTGIWSEQYF.

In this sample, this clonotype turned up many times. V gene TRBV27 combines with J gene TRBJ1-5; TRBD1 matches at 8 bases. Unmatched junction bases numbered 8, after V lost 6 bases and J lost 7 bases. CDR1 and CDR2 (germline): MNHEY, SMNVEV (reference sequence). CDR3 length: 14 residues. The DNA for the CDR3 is TGTGCCAGCAGGGTGACAGGGGCTGGGCAGCCCCAGCATTTT. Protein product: CASRVTGAGQPQHF.

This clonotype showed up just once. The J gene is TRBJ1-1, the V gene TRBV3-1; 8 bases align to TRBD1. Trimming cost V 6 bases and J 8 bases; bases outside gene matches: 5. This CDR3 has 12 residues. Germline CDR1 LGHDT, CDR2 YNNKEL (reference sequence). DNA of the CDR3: TGTGCCAGCAGGACAGGGGCCGAGGAAGCTTTCTTT. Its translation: CASRTGAEEAFF.

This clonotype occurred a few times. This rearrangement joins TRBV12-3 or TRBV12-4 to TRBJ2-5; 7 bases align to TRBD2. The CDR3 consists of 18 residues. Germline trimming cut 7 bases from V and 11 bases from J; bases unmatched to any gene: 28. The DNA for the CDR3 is TGTGCCAGCACCGAAGCCCCCTTACTAGCGAGGAGTATTCGGGAGCAGTACTTC. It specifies CASTEAPLLARSIREQYF.

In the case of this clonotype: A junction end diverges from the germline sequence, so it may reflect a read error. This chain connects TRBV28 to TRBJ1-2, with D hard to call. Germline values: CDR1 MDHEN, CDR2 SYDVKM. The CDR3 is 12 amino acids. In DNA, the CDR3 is TGTACCAGCCGTCGCAAGGGAGGTGGCTACACCTTC. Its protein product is CTSRRKGGGYTF.

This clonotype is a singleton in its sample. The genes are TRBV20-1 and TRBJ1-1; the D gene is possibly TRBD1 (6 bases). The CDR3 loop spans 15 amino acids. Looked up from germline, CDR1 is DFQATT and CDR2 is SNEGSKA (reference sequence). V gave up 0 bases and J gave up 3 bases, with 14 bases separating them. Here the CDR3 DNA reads TGCAGTGCTAGAGATCCCAGGGGAAAGGACACTGAAGCTTTCTTT. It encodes CSARDPRGKDTEAFF.

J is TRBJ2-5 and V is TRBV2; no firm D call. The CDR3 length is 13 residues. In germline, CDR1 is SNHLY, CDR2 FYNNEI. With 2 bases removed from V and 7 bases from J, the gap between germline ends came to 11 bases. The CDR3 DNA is TGTGCCAGCAGTGAAACAGTCGAAGTGACCCAGTACTTC. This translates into CASSETVEVTQYF. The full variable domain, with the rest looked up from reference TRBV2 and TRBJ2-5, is EPEVTQTPSHQVTQMGQEVILRCVPISNHLYFYWYRQILGQKVEFLVSFYNNEISEKSEIFDDQFSVERPDGSNFTLKIRSTKLEDSAMYFCASSETVEVTQYFGPGTRLLVL.

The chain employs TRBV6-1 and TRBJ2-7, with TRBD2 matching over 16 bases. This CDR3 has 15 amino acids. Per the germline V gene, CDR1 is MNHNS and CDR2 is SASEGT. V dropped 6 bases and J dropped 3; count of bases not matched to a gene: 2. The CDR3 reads CASRGTSGRVYEQYF. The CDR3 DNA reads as TGTGCCAGCAGGGGGACTAGCGGGAGGGTCTACGAGCAGTACTTC.

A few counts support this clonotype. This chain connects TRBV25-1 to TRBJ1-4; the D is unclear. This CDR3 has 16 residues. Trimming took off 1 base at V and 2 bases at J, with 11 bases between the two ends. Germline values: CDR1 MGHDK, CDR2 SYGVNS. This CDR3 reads CASSESTRPTNEKLFF. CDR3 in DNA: TGTGCCAGCAGTGAATCTACGAGACCCACTAATGAAAAACTGTTTTTT. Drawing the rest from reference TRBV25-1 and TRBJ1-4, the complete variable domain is EADIYQTPRYLVIGTGKKITLECSQTMGHDKMYWYQQDPGMELHLIHYSYGVNSTEKGDLSSESTVSRIRTEHFPLTLESARPSHTSQYLCASSESTRPTNEKLFFGSGTQLSVL.

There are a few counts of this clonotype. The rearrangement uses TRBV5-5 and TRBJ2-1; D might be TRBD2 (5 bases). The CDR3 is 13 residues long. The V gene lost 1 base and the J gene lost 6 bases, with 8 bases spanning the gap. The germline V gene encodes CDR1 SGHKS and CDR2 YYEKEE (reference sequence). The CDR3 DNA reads TGTGCCAGCAGCTTGCGGGAATCCAATGAGCAGTTCTTC. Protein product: CASSLRESNEQFF.

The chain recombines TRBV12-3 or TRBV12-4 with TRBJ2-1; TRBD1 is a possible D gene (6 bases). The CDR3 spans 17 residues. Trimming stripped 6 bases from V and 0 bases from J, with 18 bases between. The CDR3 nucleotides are TGTGCCAGCAGCCGCGCTTTACTAGGGGGCTCCTACAATGAGCAGTTCTTC. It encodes CASSRALLGGSYNEQFF.

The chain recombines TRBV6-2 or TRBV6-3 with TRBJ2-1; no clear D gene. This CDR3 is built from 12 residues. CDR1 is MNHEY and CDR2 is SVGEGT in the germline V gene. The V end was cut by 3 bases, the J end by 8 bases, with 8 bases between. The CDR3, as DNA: TGTGCCAGCAGTTATCTTGGGTATGAGCAGTTCTTC. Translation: CASSYLGYEQFF.

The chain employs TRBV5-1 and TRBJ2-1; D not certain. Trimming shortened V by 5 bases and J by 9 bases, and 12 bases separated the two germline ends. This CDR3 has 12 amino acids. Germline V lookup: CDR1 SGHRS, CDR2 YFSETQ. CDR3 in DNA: TGCGCCAGCAGTAGAGAATTCCGTGAGCAGTTCTTC. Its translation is CASSREFREQFF.

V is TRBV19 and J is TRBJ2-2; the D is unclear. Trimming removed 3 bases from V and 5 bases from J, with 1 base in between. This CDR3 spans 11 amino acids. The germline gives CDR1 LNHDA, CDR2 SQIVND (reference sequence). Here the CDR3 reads CASSMTGELFF. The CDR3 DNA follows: TGTGCCAGTAGTATGACCGGGGAGCTGTTTTTT.

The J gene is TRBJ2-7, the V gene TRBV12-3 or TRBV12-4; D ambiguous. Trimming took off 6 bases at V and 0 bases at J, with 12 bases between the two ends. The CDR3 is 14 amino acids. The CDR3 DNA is TGTGCCAGCAGCTACCTTACAAGCTCCTACGAGCAGTACTTC. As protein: CASSYLTSSYEQYF.

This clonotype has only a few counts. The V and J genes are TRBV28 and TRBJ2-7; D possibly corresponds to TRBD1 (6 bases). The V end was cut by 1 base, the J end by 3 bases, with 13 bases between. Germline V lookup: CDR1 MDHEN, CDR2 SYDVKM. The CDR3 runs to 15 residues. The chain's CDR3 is CASSLFQGQFYEQYF. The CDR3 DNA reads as TGTGCCAGCAGTTTATTCCAGGGACAATTCTACGAGCAGTACTTC. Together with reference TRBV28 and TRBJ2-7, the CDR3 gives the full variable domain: DVKVTQSSRYLVKRTGEKVFLECVQDMDHENMFWYRQDPGLGLRLIYFSYDVKMKEKGDIPEGYSVSREKKERFSLILESASTNQTSMYLCASSLFQGQFYEQYFGPGTRLTVT.

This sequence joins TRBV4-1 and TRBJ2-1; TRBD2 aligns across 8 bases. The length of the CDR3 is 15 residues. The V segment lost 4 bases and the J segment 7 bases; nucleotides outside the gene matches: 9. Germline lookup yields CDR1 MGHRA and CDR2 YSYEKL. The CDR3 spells CASSPGTRRQNEQFF. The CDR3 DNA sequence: TGCGCCAGCAGCCCCGGGACTAGAAGACAAAATGAGCAGTTCTTC.

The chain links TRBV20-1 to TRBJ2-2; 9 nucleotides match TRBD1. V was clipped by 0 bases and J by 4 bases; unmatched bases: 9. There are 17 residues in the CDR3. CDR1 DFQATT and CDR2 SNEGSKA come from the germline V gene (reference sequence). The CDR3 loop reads CSARDPRRQGGTGELFF. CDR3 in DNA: TGCAGTGCTAGAGATCCTAGACGACAGGGGGGCACCGGGGAGCTGTTTTTT.

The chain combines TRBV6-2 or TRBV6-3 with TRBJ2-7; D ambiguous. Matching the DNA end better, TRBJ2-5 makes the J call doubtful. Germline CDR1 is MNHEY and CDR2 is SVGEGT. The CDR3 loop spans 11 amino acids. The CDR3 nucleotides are TGTGCCAGCAGCTACATCAAGACCCAGTACTTC. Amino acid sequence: CASSYIKTQYF.

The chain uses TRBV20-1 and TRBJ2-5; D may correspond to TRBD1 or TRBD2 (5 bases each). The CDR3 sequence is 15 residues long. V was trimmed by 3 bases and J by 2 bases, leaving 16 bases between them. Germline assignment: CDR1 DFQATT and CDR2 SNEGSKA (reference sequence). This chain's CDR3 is CSASPSGRHQETQYF. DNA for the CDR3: TGCAGTGCTAGTCCCTCGGGGCGCCATCAAGAGACCCAGTACTTC.

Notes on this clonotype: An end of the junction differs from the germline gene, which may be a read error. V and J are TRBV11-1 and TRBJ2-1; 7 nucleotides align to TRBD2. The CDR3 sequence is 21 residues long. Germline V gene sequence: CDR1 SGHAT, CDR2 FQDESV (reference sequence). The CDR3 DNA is TGTGCCAGCAGCTTTGTGAGGTTGGCGGGAGATGACATGAGCTCCTGCAATGAGCAGTTCTTC. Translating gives CASSFVRLAGDDMSSCNEQFF.

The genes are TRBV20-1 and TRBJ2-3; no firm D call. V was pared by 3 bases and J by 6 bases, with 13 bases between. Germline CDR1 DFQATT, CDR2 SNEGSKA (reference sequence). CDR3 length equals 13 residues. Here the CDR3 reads CSASGNLVDTQYF. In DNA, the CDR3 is TGCAGTGCTAGTGGCAACCTGGTGGATACGCAGTATTTT.

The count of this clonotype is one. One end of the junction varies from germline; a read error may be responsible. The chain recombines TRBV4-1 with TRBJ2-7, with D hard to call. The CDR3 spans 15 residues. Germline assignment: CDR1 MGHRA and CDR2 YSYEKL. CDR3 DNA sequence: TGCGCCAGCAGCCATCCAGGACGGGTTCCATGTTGGCAGTACTTT. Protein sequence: CASSHPGRVPCWQYF.